This TCR beta chain is drawn from a study of blood T cell repertoires in COVID-19. Study-level background: Spain, Italy and the United States supplied samples that represented acute and convalescent COVID-19. PBMCs, B-cell-depleted T cells, or T cells provided the cDNA or gDNA that made up the material.

Sequencing was performed with immunoSEQ multiplex PCR; in TCRdb, only in-frame clones are kept and a portion is missing. The sample yields 60,000 to 85,000 clones, about nine tenths seen once. The V and J ends lost 0 bases and 6 bases respectively, with 12 bases between them. Germline assignment: CDR1 LGHNA and CDR2 YNFKEQ. The length of the CDR3 is 14 residues. V usage is TRBV4-2 and J usage is TRBJ2-7, with a weak D call TRBD1 (5 bases). Input material: peripheral blood. The TCR was taken from a man aged 45-60 years with active COVID-19. The CDR3 nucleotides read TGTGCCAGCAGCCAAGATGAACAGGTTGGCGAGCAGTACTTC. Translated: CASSQDEQVGEQYF.